Below are 17 T cell receptor beta chains sequenced from a single sample in a study of post-analysis software for immune sequencing data. Findings and limits, study-wide: Elevated frequency relative to controls characterized four or five TRBV segments in patients, TRBV5-6, TRBV5-1 and TRBV20-1 among them.

Their cognate antigens are unknown. The authors incorporated unique molecular identifiers into the TCR beta cDNA libraries. TCRdb recomputed calls from the PCR reads with MiXCR, one row per CDR3 protein. This table has roughly 400,000 distinct CDR3 sequences, 30% to 45% appearing once. Sequencing used blood. The receptors shown here come from a girl aged 2-9 years with multiple sclerosis.

V is TRBV5-1 and J is TRBJ1-2; D is perhaps TRBD1 (5 bases). Between the trimmed V and J ends, which lost 4 bases and 0 bases, there was a span of 13 bases. The CDR3 loop spans 15 amino acids. Germline loops: CDR1 SGHRS, CDR2 YFSETQ. The CDR3 region has the DNA TGCGCCAGCAGCACCGACAGAGGTCCTAACTATGGCTACACCTTC. Translating it yields CASSTDRGPNYGYTF. The whole variable domain, filled in from reference TRBV5-1 and TRBJ1-2, reads KAGVTQTPRYLIKTRGQQVTLSCSPISGHRSVSWYQQTPGQGLQFLFEYFSETQRNKGNFPGRFSGRQFSNSRSEMNVSTLELGDSALYLCASSTDRGPNYGYTFGSGTRLTVV.

The chain combines TRBV30 with TRBJ1-5; D unclear. Germline V lookup: CDR1 GTSNPN, CDR2 SVGIG (reference sequence). This CDR3 comprises 15 residues. Between the trimmed V and J ends, which lost 1 base and 2 bases, there was a span of 12 bases. Here the CDR3 reads CAWSAGLWGNQPQHF. The DNA for the CDR3 is TGTGCCTGGAGTGCTGGACTATGGGGCAATCAGCCCCAGCATTTT.

The chain combines TRBV29-1 with TRBJ2-7, with TRBD1 matching over 10 bases. V shed 2 bases and J 9 bases; nucleotides not matched to a gene: 7. Germline V gives CDR1 SQVTM, CDR2 ANQGSEA. The length of the CDR3 is 13 residues. CDR3 protein: CSVERQGASGQYF. CDR3 nucleotide sequence: TGCAGCGTTGAAAGACAGGGGGCGTCCGGGCAGTACTTC.

V gene TRBV5-1 combines with J gene TRBJ2-5, with D maybe TRBD2 (5 bases). The end of the DNA aligns better with TRBJ2-7, so the J call may be wrong. Germline V gene sequence: CDR1 SGHRS, CDR2 YFSETQ. The length of the CDR3 is 14 residues. CDR3 loop: CASSFKGLHYEQYF. CDR3 nucleotide sequence: TGCGCCAGCAGCTTTAAAGGACTGCACTACGAGCAGTACTTC.

The genes are TRBV7-2 and TRBJ2-1; no reliable D call. The V end was cut by 2 bases, the J end by 4 bases, with 9 bases between. The CDR3 is 14 amino acids. Looked up from germline, CDR1 is SGHTA and CDR2 is FQGNSA. CDR3 amino acids: CASSLQTLYNEQFF. CDR3 DNA sequence: TGTGCCAGCAGCTTACAGACCCTTTACAATGAGCAGTTCTTC.

Concerning this clonotype: At one end the junction does not follow the germline gene, possibly because of a read error. This sequence joins TRBV11-2 and TRBJ1-4; 9 nucleotides align to TRBD1. The CDR3 has 14 amino acids. CDR1 SGHAT and CDR2 FQNNGV come from the germline V gene. In nucleotides, the CDR3 is TGTGCCAACAGCTCCACAGGGGGCAAAGAAAAACTGTTTTTT. Protein: CANSSTGGKEKLFF.

This clonotype was observed a handful of times. The chain carries TRBV12-3 or TRBV12-4 and TRBJ1-4, with 8 bases fitting TRBD1. Trimming took 6 bases from V and 8 from J; bases not matched to a gene: 8. The CDR3 totals 14 residues. This chain's CDR3 is CASSQGQGWEKLFF. In DNA form, the CDR3 reads TGTGCCAGCAGCCAAGGACAGGGTTGGGAAAAACTGTTTTTT.

This clonotype was counted a few times. The chain links TRBV29-1 to TRBJ1-5; tentative D call: TRBD1 (5 bases). This CDR3 contains 13 residues. The V gene's germline CDR1 is SQVTM and CDR2 ANQGSEA. Trimming cost V 6 bases and J 4 bases, with 13 bases left between them. CDR3 nucleotide sequence: TGCAGCGTCAGGGCAGCCTTAAATCAGCCCCAGCATTTT. It yields the protein CSVRAALNQPQHF.

The chain carries TRBV6-5 and TRBJ1-2; no firm D call. From germline, CDR1 is MNHEY and CDR2 SVGAGI. The CDR3 length is 17 residues. The V and J ends lost 0 bases and 4 bases respectively, with 18 bases between them. The CDR3 DNA sequence: TGTGCCAGCAGTTACTCGAAGCCGGGTCCACTAATCTATGGCTACACCTTC. This encodes CASSYSKPGPLIYGYTF.

This clonotype has more than one count but fewer than ten. The CDR3 reads CASSPSGQGEVFF. Written as DNA, the CDR3 is TGTGCCAGCTCACCATCGGGACAGGGCGAGGTTTTCTTT. This rearrangement joins TRBV18 to TRBJ1-1, with TRBD1 matching 9 bases. In germline, CDR1 is KGHSH, CDR2 LQKENI. Trimming at V came to 2 bases and at J to 13 bases, leaving 8 bases not matched to a gene. This CDR3 contains 13 residues.

The rearrangement joins TRBV28 to TRBJ2-6, with 7 bases identical to TRBD2. Per the germline V gene, CDR1 is MDHEN and CDR2 is SYDVKM. The junction had 12 bases not matched to a gene; V was cut back by 6 bases and J by 4 bases. The CDR3 extends over 17 amino acids. The CDR3: CASRPTSLEVGANVLTF. As DNA, the CDR3 is TGTGCCAGCAGGCCGACTAGCCTCGAGGTCGGGGCCAACGTCCTGACTTTC.

The chain is built from TRBV6-5 and TRBJ2-5, with 10 bases fitting TRBD2. Germline-derived CDR1 and CDR2 are MNHEY and SVGAGI. CDR3 length: 15 amino acids. V trimming: 5 bases; J trimming: 4 bases; junction bases outside the gene matches: 7. This chain's CDR3 is CASSGTAGGPETQYF. In nucleotides, the CDR3 is TGTGCCAGCAGTGGGACAGCGGGGGGGCCAGAGACCCAGTACTTC.

This clonotype was seen a few times. The gene calls are TRBV28 and TRBJ1-6, with D possibly being TRBD1 (5 bases). Germline CDR1 is MDHEN and CDR2 is SYDVKM. The V and J ends lost 0 bases and 9 bases respectively, with 9 bases between them. The CDR3 has 14 residues. CDR3 nucleotide sequence: TGTGCCAGCAGTTTATGGTCAGGGAGTTCACCCCTCCACTTT. This translates into CASSLWSGSSPLHF. The complete variable domain, with remaining parts taken from reference TRBV28 and TRBJ1-6, reads DVKVTQSSRYLVKRTGEKVFLECVQDMDHENMFWYRQDPGLGLRLIYFSYDVKMKEKGDIPEGYSVSREKKERFSLILESASTNQTSMYLCASSLWSGSSPLHFGNGTRLTVT.

The rearrangement uses TRBV18 and TRBJ2-3, with a tentative D call TRBD2 (6 bases). V lost 6 bases to trimming and J lost 1 base, with 8 bases between them. The CDR3 loop spans 13 amino acids. The germline V gene encodes CDR1 KGHSH and CDR2 LQKENI. The CDR3 DNA follows: TGTGCCAGCTCGCTAGCGCGCACAGATACGCAGTATTTT. It translates to CASSLARTDTQYF.

This clonotype has just a few counts. The junction departs from germline at one end; a sequencing error may be responsible. The V gene is TRBV6-1, the J gene TRBJ2-7; D perhaps matches TRBD2 (6 bases). This CDR3 spans 14 amino acids. Germline CDR1 MNHNS, CDR2 SASEGT. The CDR3 DNA is TGTGCCAGCAATGAATATCCGGGAGAGTACGAGCAGTACTTC. It translates to CASNEYPGEYEQYF.

The table lists this clonotype with a few counts. The chain couples TRBV3-1 to TRBJ2-5, with D perhaps matching TRBD1 or TRBD2 (5 bases each). Germline V gives CDR1 LGHDT, CDR2 YNNKEL (reference sequence). V lost 4 bases, J lost 5 bases, and 17 bases lay in between. This CDR3 is built from 15 residues. The CDR3 sequence: CASSLGTSNRETQYF. CDR3 nucleotide sequence: TGTGCCAGCAGCCTAGGGACCTCCAATCGGGAGACCCAGTACTTC.

This clonotype was counted once. The chain combines TRBV27 with TRBJ2-7; TRBD1 might be the D (6 bases). Trimming stripped 11 bases from V and 3 bases from J, with 23 bases between. The germline V gene has CDR1 MNHEY and CDR2 SMNVEV (reference sequence). The CDR3 is 15 residues long. CDR3 loop: CAGREDAGVIYEQYF. DNA of the CDR3: TGTGCCGGCCGGGAAGATGCAGGGGTGATCTACGAGCAGTACTTC.